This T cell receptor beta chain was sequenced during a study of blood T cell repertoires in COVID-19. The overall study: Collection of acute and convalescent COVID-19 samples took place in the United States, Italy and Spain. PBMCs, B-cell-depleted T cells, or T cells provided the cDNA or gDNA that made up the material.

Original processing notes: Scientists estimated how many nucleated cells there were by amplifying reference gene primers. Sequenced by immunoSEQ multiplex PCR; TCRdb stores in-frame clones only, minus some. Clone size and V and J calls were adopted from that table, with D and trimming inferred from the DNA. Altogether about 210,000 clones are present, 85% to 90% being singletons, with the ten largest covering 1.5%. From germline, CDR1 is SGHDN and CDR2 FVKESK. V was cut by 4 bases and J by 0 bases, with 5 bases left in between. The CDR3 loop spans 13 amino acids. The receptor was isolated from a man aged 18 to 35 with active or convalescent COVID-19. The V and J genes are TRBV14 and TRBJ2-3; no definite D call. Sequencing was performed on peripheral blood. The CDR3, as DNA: TGTGCCAGCAGCCTCTATAGCACAGATACGCAGTATTTT. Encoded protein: CASSLYSTDTQYF.